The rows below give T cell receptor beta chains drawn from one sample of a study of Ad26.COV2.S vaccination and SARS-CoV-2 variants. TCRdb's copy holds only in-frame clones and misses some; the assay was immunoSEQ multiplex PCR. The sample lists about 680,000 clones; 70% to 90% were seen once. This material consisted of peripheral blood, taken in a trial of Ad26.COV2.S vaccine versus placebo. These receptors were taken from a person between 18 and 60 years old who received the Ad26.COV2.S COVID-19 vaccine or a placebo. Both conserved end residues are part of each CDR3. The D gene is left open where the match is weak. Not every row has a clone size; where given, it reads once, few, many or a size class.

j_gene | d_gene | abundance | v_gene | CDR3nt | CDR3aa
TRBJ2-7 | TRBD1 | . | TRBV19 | TGTGCCAGTAGTTCCCAGGGGGTCGCCTACGGGGCCTACGAGCAGTACTTC | CASSSQGVAYGAYEQYF
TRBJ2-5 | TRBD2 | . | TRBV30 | TGTGCCTGGAGCGACGGACTAGTAAGGGAGACCCAGTACTTC | CAWSDGLVRETQYF
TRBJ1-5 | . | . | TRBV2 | TGTGCCAGCAACGTAGGGGGTGGTCAGCCCCAGCATTTT | CASNVGGGQPQHF
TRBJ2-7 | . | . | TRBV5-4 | TGTGCCAGCAGCTCCAAAGGACAGAGCTCCTACGAGCAGTGCTTC | CASSSKGQSSYEQCF
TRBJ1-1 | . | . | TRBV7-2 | TGTGCCAGCAGCTTAGGTGGGGGGAACACTGAAGCTTTCTTT | CASSLGGGNTEAFF
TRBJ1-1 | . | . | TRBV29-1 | TGCAGCGCCCGGTGGAACACTGAAGCTTTCTTT | CSARWNTEAFF
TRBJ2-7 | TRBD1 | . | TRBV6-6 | TGTGCCAGCAGGAGAGGGACAGGGGACTACGAGCAGTACTTC | CASRRGTGDYEQYF
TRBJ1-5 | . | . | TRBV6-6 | TGTGCCAGCAGAGGAGGTGGGTCTTATCAGCCCCAGCATTTT | CASRGGGSYQPQHF
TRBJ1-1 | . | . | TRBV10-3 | TGTGCCATCAACAGGGAGCGGAACACTGAAGCTTTCTTT | CAINRERNTEAFF
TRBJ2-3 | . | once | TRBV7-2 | TGTGCCAGCAGCTTTTCGGGGAGCACAGATACGCAGTATTTT | CASSFSGSTDTQYF
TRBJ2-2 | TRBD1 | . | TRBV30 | TGTGCCTCTACGCTATCATTATCCGGGACAGGGGGAACCGGGGAGCTGTTTTTT | CASTLSLSGTGGTGELFF
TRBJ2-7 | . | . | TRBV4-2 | TGTGCCAGCAGCGACGGCCGGCGGAAACACTACGAGCAGTACTTC | CASSDGRRKHYEQYF
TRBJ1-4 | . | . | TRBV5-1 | TGCGCCAGCAGCTTGGCCGCACAGGGAGGGGAAAAACTGTTTTTT | CASSLAAQGGEKLFF
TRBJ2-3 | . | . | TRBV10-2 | TGCGCCAGCAGTGAAGATACGCAGTATTTT | CASSEDTQYF
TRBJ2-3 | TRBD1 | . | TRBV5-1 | TGCGCCAGCAGCTTGATACCCCCAGGGGGCTCGGGAGTCGATACGCAGTATTTT | CASSLIPPGGSGVDTQYF
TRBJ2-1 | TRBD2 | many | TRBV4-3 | TGCGCCAGCAGCCCGCTCACTAGCGGGGGGGCCAGAGAGCAGTTCTTC | CASSPLTSGGAREQFF
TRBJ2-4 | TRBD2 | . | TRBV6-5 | TGTGCCAGCGGGAGGGTAGGGATCTTAGACATTCAGTACTTC | CASGRVGILDIQYF
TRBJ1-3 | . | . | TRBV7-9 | TGTGCCAGCAGCCATTGGGATAGAAACACCATATATTTT | CASSHWDRNTIYF
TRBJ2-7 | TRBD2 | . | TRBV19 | TGTGCCAGTAGTATAGGACTAGCCCTAGAAGGCGAGCAGTACTTC | CASSIGLALEGEQYF
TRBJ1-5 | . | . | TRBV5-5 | TGTGCCAGCAGCCCCAGGGACATAGGCGCCGGACAGCCCCAGCATTTT | CASSPRDIGAGQPQHF
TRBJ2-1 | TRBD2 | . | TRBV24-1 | TGTGCCACCAGTGACGCGACTAGCGGGAGGGTATACAATGAGCAGTTCTTC | CATSDATSGRVYNEQFF
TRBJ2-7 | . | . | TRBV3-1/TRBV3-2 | TGTGCCAGCAGCCAATTCTCTCCGCCCGTATACGAGCAGTACTTC | CASSQFSPPVYEQYF
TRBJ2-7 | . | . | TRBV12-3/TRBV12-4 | TGTGCCAGCAGTTTAGAGACCTCCTACGAGCAGTACTTC | CASSLETSYEQYF
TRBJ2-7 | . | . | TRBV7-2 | TGTGCCAGCAGCTTAATGGGTGAGGTGGCTTCCTACGAGCAGTACTTC | CASSLMGEVASYEQYF
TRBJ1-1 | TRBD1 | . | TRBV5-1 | TGCGCCAGCAGCTGGACAGGGCGAGGGGATGAAGCTTTCTTT | CASSWTGRGDEAFF
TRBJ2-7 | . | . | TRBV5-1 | TGCGCCAGCACACCGGGCAGGGAGAAGGACGAGCAGTACTTC | CASTPGREKDEQYF
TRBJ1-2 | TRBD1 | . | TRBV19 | TGTGCCAGTAGTGGAGTCGCAGGGGGCGCAATCTATGGCTACACCTTC | CASSGVAGGAIYGYTF
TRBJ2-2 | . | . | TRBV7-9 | TGTGCCAGCAGCTTAGATGGGTTCGCTATGAGGGCAACCGGGGAGCTGTTTTTT | CASSLDGFAMRATGELFF
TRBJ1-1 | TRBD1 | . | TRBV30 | TGTGCCTGGAGGGGACAGATGTACACTGAAGCTTTCTTT | CAWRGQMYTEAFF
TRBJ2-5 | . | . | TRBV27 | TGTGCCAGCAGTGGACAGATTAGGGAGACCCAGTACTTC | CASSGQIRETQYF
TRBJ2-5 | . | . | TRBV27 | TGTGCCACCCGACAGGAGGTCGTCGGGACCCAGTACTTC | CATRQEVVGTQYF
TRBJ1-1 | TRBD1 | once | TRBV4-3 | TGCGCCAGCAGCCAAGGGACAGGGGATACTAATGAAGCTTTCTTT | CASSQGTGDTNEAFF
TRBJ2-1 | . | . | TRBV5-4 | TGTGCCAGCAGCTTGGCACTAAAGGAGGGCTCCTACAATGAGCAGTTCTTC | CASSLALKEGSYNEQFF
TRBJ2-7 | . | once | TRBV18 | TGTGCCAGCTCACCAGGTCCTCGAGAGCAGTACTTC | CASSPGPREQYF
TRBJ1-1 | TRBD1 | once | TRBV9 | TGTGCCAGCAGCGCCACGGACAGGACCGTGAACACTGAAGCTTTCTTT | CASSATDRTVNTEAFF
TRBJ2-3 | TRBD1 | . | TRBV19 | TGTGCCAGTAGTCTAATGGGACAGGGGACAGATACGCAGTATTTT | CASSLMGQGTDTQYF
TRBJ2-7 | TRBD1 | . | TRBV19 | TGTGCCAGTAGTGTGACAGGGACCTACGAGCAGTACTTC | CASSVTGTYEQYF
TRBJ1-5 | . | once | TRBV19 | TGTGCCAGTAGTATAAGCTTGGCAGTTCTTCAGCCCCAGCATTTT | CASSISLAVLQPQHF
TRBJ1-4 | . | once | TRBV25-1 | TGTGCCAGCAGTGAATATTTGGGGCGAACTAATGAAAAACTGTTTTTT | CASSEYLGRTNEKLFF
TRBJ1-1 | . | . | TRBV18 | TGTGCCAGCTCACCACGCATCGATACTGAAGCTTTCTTT | CASSPRIDTEAFF
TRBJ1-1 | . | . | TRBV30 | TGTGCCTGGACTAAAACCCGACTCGATACTGAAGCTTTCTTT | CAWTKTRLDTEAFF
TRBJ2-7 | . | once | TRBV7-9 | TGTGCCAGCAGCCAATCCGGGCTCGAAACTTACGAGCAGTACTTC | CASSQSGLETYEQYF
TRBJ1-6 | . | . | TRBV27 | TGTGCCAGCAGTTTATTGTACCCAGGGGTGGGCGATTCACCCCTCCACTTT | CASSLLYPGVGDSPLHF
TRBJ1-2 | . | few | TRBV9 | TGTGCCAGCAGCGTAGACGATGGGGGGCTCCTGTATGGCTACACCTTC | CASSVDDGGLLYGYTF
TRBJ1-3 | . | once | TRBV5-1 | TGCGCCAGCAGGTTCAACACCATATATTTT | CASRFNTIYF